This passage covers 25 T cell receptor beta chains from one sample sequenced in a study of Ad26.COV2.S vaccination and SARS-CoV-2 variants. Repertoires were generated with immunoSEQ multiplex PCR, while TCRdb's copy carries only in-frame clones and drops some. The data hold more than 400,000 clones, with around 90% observed a single time. Treatment of the sample: roughly 18 received Ad26.COV2.S at low or high dose, single or two shots; about five received placebo; per-sample allocation not given. All samples were drawn on day 63, counting from the first vaccine or placebo injection. Sequenced here: peripheral blood, sampled in a trial of Ad26.COV2.S vaccine versus placebo. These receptors originate from a person aged 18 to 65 who received the Ad26.COV2.S COVID-19 vaccine or a placebo.

The chain links TRBV6-2 or TRBV6-3 to TRBJ2-5, with D perhaps given as TRBD1 or TRBD2 (6 bases each). The CDR3 is made up of 15 amino acids. From germline, CDR1 is MNHEY and CDR2 SVGEGT. V lost 2 bases and J 3 bases, leaving 13 bases between the germline ends. The CDR3 DNA reads TGTGCCAGCAGTTACCCGGGGGCGAGCAAAGAGACCCAGTACTTC. This encodes CASSYPGASKETQYF.

This sequence joins TRBV27 and TRBJ2-7; 8 bases fit TRBD2. CDR1 and CDR2 (germline): MNHEY, SMNVEV (reference sequence). This CDR3 has 16 residues. Trimming at V came to 5 bases and at J to 6 bases, leaving 15 bases not matched to a gene. The DNA of the CDR3 is TGTGCCAGCAGTACCCGGGGGTTAGCGGGAAATGGCGAGCAGTACTTC. This sequence encodes CASSTRGLAGNGEQYF.

This clone was seen only once. The CDR3 nucleotides are TGTGCCAGCTCTCGAAACAGGGGATCACCCTACAATGAGCAGTTCTTC. Protein product: CASSRNRGSPYNEQFF. The V and J genes are TRBV18 and TRBJ2-1; the match to TRBD1 covers 7 bases. Germline V gene lookup returns CDR1 KGHSH and CDR2 LQKENI. Trimming cost V 6 bases and J 2 bases; bases outside gene matches: 10. CDR3 length: 16 amino acids.

The chain has TRBV11-2 and TRBJ1-6; D may be TRBD1 (6 bases). Germline CDR1 is SGHAT and CDR2 is FQNNGV. The CDR3 is made up of 16 amino acids. Trimming took off 1 base at V and 2 bases at J, with 9 bases between the two ends. The CDR3 is CASSLAGTPYNSPLHF. The CDR3 DNA is TGTGCCAGCAGCTTAGCCGGGACACCCTATAATTCACCCCTCCACTTT.

Points on this clone: Different DNA sequences within this sample yield the same CDR3. J is TRBJ1-3 and V is TRBV5-6, with a possible D match to TRBD1 (6 bases). This CDR3 region has 14 residues. The V and J ends lost 0 bases and 4 bases respectively, with 8 bases between them. Germline-derived CDR1 and CDR2 are SGHDT and YYEEEE. CDR3 DNA: TGTGCCAGCAGCTTGGTGGGGGCGGGAAACACCATATATTTT. Translated, it gives CASSLVGAGNTIYF.

Only one count was recorded for this clone. This chain connects TRBV11-2 to TRBJ1-2; unclear D gene. V was shortened by 0 bases and J by 2 bases, with 7 bases between the two germline ends. The CDR3 is 14 amino acids. CDR1 is SGHAT, CDR2 FQNNGV, per germline. CDR3 sequence: CASSLDGRNYGYTF. As DNA, the CDR3 is TGTGCCAGCAGCTTAGACGGACGGAACTATGGCTACACCTTC.

In its sample, this clone was seen once. This chain links TRBV7-9 with TRBJ1-6, with TRBD1 identical over 7 bases. CDR3 length equals 12 residues. The trim removed 8 bases at V and 6 bases at J, leaving 1 base unmatched. Germline V gene lookup returns CDR1 SEHNR and CDR2 FQNEAQ (reference sequence). CDR3 DNA sequence: TGTGCCAGCGGGACAGTTAATTCACCCCTCCACTTT. Residues: CASGTVNSPLHF. Filled out from reference TRBV7-9 and TRBJ1-6, the complete variable domain reads DTGVSQNPRHKITKRGQNVTFRCDPISEHNRLYWYRQTLGQGPEFLTYFQNEAQLEKSRLLSDRFSAERPKGSFSTLEIQRTEQGDSAMYLCASGTVNSPLHFGNGTRLTVT.

In this sample, this clone turned up once. V gene TRBV6-2 or TRBV6-3 combines with J gene TRBJ2-1; 10 bases fit TRBD1. The CDR3 contains 17 residues. After removal of 5 bases from V and 5 bases from J, the junction contained 12 bases not matched to a gene. The V gene's germline CDR1 is MNHEY and CDR2 SVGEGT. Here the CDR3 reads CASSDLNGQGENNEQFF. As DNA, the CDR3 is TGTGCCAGCAGTGATTTGAACGGACAGGGGGAGAACAATGAGCAGTTCTTC.

This clone was counted only a few times. The chain carries TRBV11-2 and TRBJ2-7; maybe TRBD1 (5 bases). V lost 1 base to trimming and J lost 6 bases, with 16 bases between them. Germline lookup yields CDR1 SGHAT and CDR2 FQNNGV. CDR3 length equals 15 residues. The CDR3 loop reads CASSLVDSKRSEQYF. In DNA form, the CDR3 reads TGTGCCAGCAGCTTAGTAGACAGCAAAAGAAGCGAGCAGTACTTC. Filled out from reference TRBV11-2 and TRBJ2-7, the complete variable domain reads EAGVAQSPRYKIIEKRQSVAFWCNPISGHATLYWYQQILGQGPKLLIQFQNNGVVDDSQLPKDRFSAERLKGVDSTLKIQPAKLEDSAVYLCASSLVDSKRSEQYFGPGTRLTVT.

The rearrangement links TRBV28 to TRBJ2-5; 8 bases map to TRBD1. The CDR3 is 14 amino acids. Germline V gene data show CDR1 as MDHEN and CDR2 as SYDVKM. Trimming at V came to 3 bases and at J to 4 bases, leaving 4 bases not matched to a gene. The CDR3 DNA reads TGTGCCAGCAGTTTCCGGACAGGGCGAGAGACCCAGTACTTC. Its translation is CASSFRTGRETQYF.

The chain links TRBV7-2 to TRBJ1-1; D not resolved. The V end was cut by 7 bases, the J end by 11 bases, with 23 bases between. This CDR3 has 14 residues. Germline CDR1 SGHTA, CDR2 FQGNSA. CDR3 DNA: TGTGCCAGCACCCCCGCCGGGCAGGCTATAGGTGCTTTCTTT. It yields the protein CASTPAGQAIGAFF.

V and J are TRBV28 and TRBJ2-3; no definite D call. V was pared by 7 bases and J by 0 bases, with 8 bases between. From germline, CDR1 is MDHEN and CDR2 SYDVKM. The CDR3 is made up of 13 amino acids. The DNA of the CDR3 is TGTGCCAGCACCCCGCTTAGCACAGATACGCAGTATTTT. Encoded protein: CASTPLSTDTQYF. Drawing the rest from reference TRBV28 and TRBJ2-3, the complete variable domain is DVKVTQSSRYLVKRTGEKVFLECVQDMDHENMFWYRQDPGLGLRLIYFSYDVKMKEKGDIPEGYSVSREKKERFSLILESASTNQTSMYLCASTPLSTDTQYFGPGTRLTVL.

This chain links TRBV28 with TRBJ2-7; the match to TRBD2 covers 11 bases. V shed 2 bases and J 6 bases; nucleotides not matched to a gene: 3. Germline V CDR1 and CDR2: MDHEN, SYDVKM. The CDR3 runs to 14 residues. As DNA, the CDR3 is TGTGCCAGCAGTTTAACTAGCGGGAGTGGCGAGCAGTACTTC. It encodes CASSLTSGSGEQYF.

The V and J genes are TRBV18 and TRBJ2-5; no clear D. The CDR3 totals 13 residues. The V end was cut by 1 base, the J end by 5 bases, with 8 bases between. The germline V gene encodes CDR1 KGHSH and CDR2 LQKENI. The chain's CDR3 is CASSPRGGETQYF. DNA of the CDR3: TGTGCCAGCTCACCACGGGGTGGTGAGACCCAGTACTTC. Drawing the rest from reference TRBV18 and TRBJ2-5, the complete variable domain is NAGVMQNPRHLVRRRGQEARLRCSPMKGHSHVYWYRQLPEEGLKFMVYLQKENIIDESGMPKERFSAEFPKEGPSILRIQQVVRGDSAAYFCASSPRGGETQYFGPGTRLLVL.

J is TRBJ1-1 and V is TRBV7-9, with 11 bases matching TRBD1. CDR1 and CDR2 from the germline V gene are SEHNR and FQNEAQ (reference sequence). The CDR3 is 16 residues long. Germline trimming cut 2 bases from V and 4 bases from J; bases unmatched to any gene: 6. The CDR3 DNA follows: TGTGCCAGCAGCTTATCCGGGACAGGGGGATTCACTGAAGCTTTCTTT. Its translation is CASSLSGTGGFTEAFF.

This chain connects TRBV7-2 to TRBJ2-7, with D tentatively TRBD2 (6 bases). Deletions cut 4 bases from V and 3 bases from J, with 13 bases between. Germline V gene lookup returns CDR1 SGHTA and CDR2 FQGNSA. The CDR3 sequence is 14 residues long. The CDR3: CASSSRERVYEQYF. The CDR3, as DNA: TGTGCCAGCAGCTCCAGAGAGCGGGTCTACGAGCAGTACTTC.

This chain joins TRBV6-1 and TRBJ2-7; D uncertain. The V gene lost 3 bases and the J gene lost 3 bases, with 12 bases spanning the gap. This CDR3 is built from 14 residues. In germline, CDR1 is MNHNS, CDR2 SASEGT. CDR3 sequence reads: CASSEFGSNYEQYF. In DNA form, the CDR3 reads TGTGCCAGCAGTGAGTTCGGGTCTAACTACGAGCAGTACTTC.

The chain recombines TRBV27 with TRBJ2-2, with D possibly being TRBD2 (6 bases). With 8 bases removed from V and 0 bases from J, the gap between germline ends came to 7 bases. The CDR3 sequence is 13 residues long. Germline CDR1 and CDR2: MNHEY and SMNVEV (reference sequence). The CDR3 DNA is TGTGCCAGCCGACTAGCGAACACCGGGGAGCTGTTTTTT. The encoded protein is CASRLANTGELFF.

CDR3: CASSLVAGRGETQYF. The CDR3 nucleotides are TGTGCCAGCAGCTTAGTTGCGGGGCGAGGGGAGACCCAGTACTTC. The V gene is TRBV7-9, the J gene TRBJ2-5, with a weak D call TRBD2 (6 bases). V was clipped by 1 base and J by 5 bases, with 14 bases between them. This CDR3 has 15 residues. The V gene's germline CDR1 is SEHNR and CDR2 FQNEAQ (reference sequence). Complete variable domain (other parts from reference TRBV7-9 and TRBJ2-5): DTGVSQNPRHKITKRGQNVTFRCDPISEHNRLYWYRQTLGQGPEFLTYFQNEAQLEKSRLLSDRFSAERPKGSFSTLEIQRTEQGDSAMYLCASSLVAGRGETQYFGPGTRLLVL.

The chain is built from TRBV11-2 and TRBJ2-5, with 16 bases aligning to TRBD2. In germline, CDR1 is SGHAT, CDR2 FQNNGV. This CDR3 comprises 17 residues. Trimming cost V 5 bases and J 4 bases; bases outside gene matches: 7. The CDR3 DNA sequence: TGTGCCAGCAGCCGCAGGGGACTAGCGGGAGGGCGAGAGACCCAGTACTTC. Its protein product is CASSRRGLAGGRETQYF.

This sequence joins TRBV9 and TRBJ2-5, with TRBD2 matching 9 bases. V shed 0 bases, J shed 5 bases, and the junction held 2 bases outside the gene matches. Germline-derived CDR1 and CDR2 are SGDLS and YYNGEE. CDR3 length equals 14 residues. The CDR3 spells CASSVVAGGETQYF. The CDR3 DNA reads TGTGCCAGCAGCGTAGTGGCGGGGGGGGAGACCCAGTACTTC.

The chain couples TRBV27 to TRBJ1-5; 9 bases fit TRBD1. The CDR3 loop spans 18 amino acids. Trimming at V came to 5 bases and at J to 1 base, leaving 12 bases not matched to a gene. Germline V CDR1 and CDR2: MNHEY, SMNVEV (reference sequence). This CDR3 is CASSPLPGQGLSNQPQHF. The CDR3 DNA reads TGTGCCAGCAGTCCCCTCCCGGGACAGGGTCTGAGCAATCAGCCCCAGCATTTT.

The gene calls are TRBV5-4 and TRBJ2-5, with D possibly TRBD2 on 6 matching bases. The CDR3 is 14 residues long. Germline V gives CDR1 SGHNT, CDR2 YYREEE (reference sequence). With 4 bases removed from V and 0 bases from J, the gap between germline ends came to 10 bases. In DNA, the CDR3 is TGTGCCAGCAGCCAACGGGACTACCAAGAGACCCAGTACTTC. It specifies CASSQRDYQETQYF.

The gene calls are TRBV9 and TRBJ2-5; D is uncertain. Trimming took 0 bases from V and 5 from J, leaving 8 bases between them. CDR1 and CDR2 from the germline V gene are SGDLS and YYNGEE. The CDR3 runs 13 residues. DNA of the CDR3: TGTGCCAGCAGCGTAGGGGGTCTGGAGACCCAGTACTTC. Amino acid sequence: CASSVGGLETQYF.

The chain carries TRBV5-1 and TRBJ2-7; TRBD2 aligns across 11 bases. CDR3 length: 17 amino acids. From germline, CDR1 is SGHRS and CDR2 YFSETQ. J gave up 6 bases and V 0 bases, and 11 bases lay outside the gene matches. The CDR3 reads CASSLDVASGRSSEQYF. The CDR3 DNA sequence: TGCGCCAGCAGCTTGGATGTAGCTAGCGGGAGGTCTAGCGAGCAGTACTTC.